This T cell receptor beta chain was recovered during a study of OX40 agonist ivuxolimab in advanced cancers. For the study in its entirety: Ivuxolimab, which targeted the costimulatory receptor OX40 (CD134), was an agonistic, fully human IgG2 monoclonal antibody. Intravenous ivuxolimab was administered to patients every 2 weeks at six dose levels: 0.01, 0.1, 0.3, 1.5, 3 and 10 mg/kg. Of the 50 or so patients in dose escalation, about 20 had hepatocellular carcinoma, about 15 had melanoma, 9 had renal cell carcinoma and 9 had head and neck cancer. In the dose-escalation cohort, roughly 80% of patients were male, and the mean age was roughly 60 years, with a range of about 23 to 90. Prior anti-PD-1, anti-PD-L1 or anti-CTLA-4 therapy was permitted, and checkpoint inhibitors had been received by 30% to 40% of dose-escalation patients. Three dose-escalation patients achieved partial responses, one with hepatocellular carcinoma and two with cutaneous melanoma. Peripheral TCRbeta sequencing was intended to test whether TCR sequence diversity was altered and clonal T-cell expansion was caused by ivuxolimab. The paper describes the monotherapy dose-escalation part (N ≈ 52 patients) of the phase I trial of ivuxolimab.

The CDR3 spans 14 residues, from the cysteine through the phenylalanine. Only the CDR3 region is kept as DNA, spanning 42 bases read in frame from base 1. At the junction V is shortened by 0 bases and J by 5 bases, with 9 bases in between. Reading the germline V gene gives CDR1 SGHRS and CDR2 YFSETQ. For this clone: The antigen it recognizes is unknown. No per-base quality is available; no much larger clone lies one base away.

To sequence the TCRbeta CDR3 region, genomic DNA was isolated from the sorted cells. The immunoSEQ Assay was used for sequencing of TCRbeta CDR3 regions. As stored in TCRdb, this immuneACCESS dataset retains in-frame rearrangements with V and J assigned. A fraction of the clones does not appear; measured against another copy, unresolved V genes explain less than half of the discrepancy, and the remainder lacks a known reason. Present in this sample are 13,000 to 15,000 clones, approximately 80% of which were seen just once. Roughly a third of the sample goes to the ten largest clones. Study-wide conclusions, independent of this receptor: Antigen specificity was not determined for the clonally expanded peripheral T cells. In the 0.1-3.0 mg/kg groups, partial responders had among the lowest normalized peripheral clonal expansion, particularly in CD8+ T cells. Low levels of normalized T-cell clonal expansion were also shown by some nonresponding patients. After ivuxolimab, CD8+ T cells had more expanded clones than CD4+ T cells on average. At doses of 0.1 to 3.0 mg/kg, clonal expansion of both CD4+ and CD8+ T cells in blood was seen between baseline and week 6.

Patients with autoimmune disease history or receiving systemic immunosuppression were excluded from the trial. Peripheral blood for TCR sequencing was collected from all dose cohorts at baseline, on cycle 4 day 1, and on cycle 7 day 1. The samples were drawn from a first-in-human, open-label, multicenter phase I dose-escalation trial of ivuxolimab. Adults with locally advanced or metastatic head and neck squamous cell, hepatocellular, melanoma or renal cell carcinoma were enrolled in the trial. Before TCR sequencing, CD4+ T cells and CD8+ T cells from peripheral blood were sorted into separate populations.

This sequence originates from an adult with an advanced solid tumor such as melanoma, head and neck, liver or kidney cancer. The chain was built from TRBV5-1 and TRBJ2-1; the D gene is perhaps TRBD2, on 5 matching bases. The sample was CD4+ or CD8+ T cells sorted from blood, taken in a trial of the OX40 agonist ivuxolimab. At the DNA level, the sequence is TGCGCCAGCAGCTTGGTGGGGAGCCACAATGAGCAGTTCTTC. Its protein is CASSLVGSHNEQFF.